Presented here are 14 T cell receptor beta chains from one specimen sequenced in a study of cytomegalovirus exposure and HLA in healthy donors. PCR used 60 Vbeta primers and 13 Jbeta primers. Libraries were prepared by immunoSEQ multiplex PCR; TCRdb keeps only in-frame clonotypes and omits some of them. The profile shows about 37,000 clones, approximately 79% of them singletons. The sample was PBMCs. These TCRs come from a woman aged 18-29 years in good health and CMV-seropositive.

This chain joins TRBV7-2 and TRBJ2-5; D remains ambiguous. V was pared by 1 base and J by 5 bases, with 8 bases between. The CDR3 covers 13 residues. CDR1 is SGHTA, CDR2 FQGNSA, per germline. CDR3 loop: CASSLGFSETQYF. The CDR3 coding sequence is TGTGCCAGCAGCTTAGGTTTTTCGGAGACCCAGTACTTC.

The chain recombines TRBV11-2 with TRBJ1-1, with D maybe TRBD1 (6 bases). The CDR3 totals 13 residues. Germline CDR1 SGHAT, CDR2 FQNNGV. Deletions cut 5 bases from V and 9 bases from J, with 16 bases between. The CDR3: CASSVGQRAKAFF. The CDR3, as DNA: TGTGCCAGCAGCGTCGGACAGCGTGCTAAAGCTTTCTTT.

The CDR3 protein is CASSPNRQSGGYTF. For the CDR3, the DNA is TGTGCCAGCAGCCCGAACCGACAGTCCGGGGGCTACACCTTC. V gene TRBV11-2 combines with J gene TRBJ1-2; D is possibly TRBD1 (5 bases). Germline V gene sequence: CDR1 SGHAT, CDR2 FQNNGV. V lost 5 bases to trimming and J lost 8 bases, with 18 bases between them. The CDR3 is made up of 14 amino acids.

V and J are TRBV5-6 and TRBJ1-2; D is uncertain. The V gene lost 6 bases and the J gene lost 4 bases, with 13 bases spanning the gap. The CDR3 is 13 amino acids. CDR1 is SGHDT, CDR2 YYEEEE, per germline. CDR3 DNA sequence: TGTGCCAGCATCGGTCTAGGCGGCTATGGCTACACCTTC. This codes for CASIGLGGYGYTF.

The V and J genes are TRBV12-5 and TRBJ1-5; maybe TRBD1 (6 bases). CDR1 is LGHNT, CDR2 FRNRAP, per germline. CDR3 length: 17 amino acids. Trimming cost V 5 bases and J 5 bases, with 22 bases left between them. CDR3 amino acids: CASGLPIARGGDQPQHF. The CDR3 nucleotides are TGTGCTAGTGGTCTACCCATTGCCAGGGGAGGGGATCAGCCCCAGCATTTT.

Only one count was recorded for this clone. This sequence joins TRBV28 and TRBJ2-2; maybe TRBD1 (6 bases). The CDR3 is made up of 14 amino acids. Germline CDR1 MDHEN, CDR2 SYDVKM. V was cut by 4 bases and J by 6 bases, with 12 bases left in between. The CDR3 bases are TGTGCCAGCAGTTACAGGGCTGCACCCGGGGAGCTGTTTTTT. Translated, it gives CASSYRAAPGELFF.

As for this clone: A junction boundary mismatches the germline segment, possibly from a read error. V is TRBV2 and J is TRBJ2-1, with D maybe TRBD2 (5 bases). Germline CDR1 SNHLY, CDR2 FYNNEI. This CDR3 spans 16 amino acids. CDR3 sequence (DNA): TGTGCCGGCAGTGAAGGGTGGCTAGCCTCCTACAATGAGCAGTTCTTC. This encodes CAGSEGWLASYNEQFF.

This chain connects TRBV9 to TRBJ2-5; D is possibly TRBD1 (6 bases). V lost 0 bases to trimming and J lost 1 base, with 10 bases between them. This CDR3 region has 15 residues. Germline CDR1 reads SGDLS; CDR2 reads YYNGEE. The CDR3 nucleotides are TGTGCCAGCAGCGTAGATCAGGGGACCCAAGAGACCCAGTACTTC. It encodes CASSVDQGTQETQYF.

J is TRBJ2-7 and V is TRBV7-3; 7 bases fit TRBD1. Trimming cost V 4 bases and J 6 bases; bases outside gene matches: 6. Per the germline V gene, CDR1 is SGHTA and CDR2 is FQGTGA. The CDR3 is made up of 13 amino acids. CDR3 coding DNA: TGTGCCAGCAGCTCCGACAGGGTCTCCGAGCAGTACTTC. This encodes CASSSDRVSEQYF.

The sample holds one count of this clone. The chain has TRBV6-4 and TRBJ2-3; TRBD2 matches 10 bases. The ends lost 0 bases at V and 0 bases at J; junction bases unmatched: 6. Germline CDR1 MRHNA, CDR2 SNTAGT. The CDR3 runs to 18 residues. The CDR3 DNA sequence: TGTGCCAGCAGTGACTCAGCTAGCGGGAGCGCTAGCACAGATACGCAGTATTTT. It is translated as CASSDSASGSASTDTQYF.

The chain uses TRBV27 and TRBJ2-1; 11 bases fit TRBD2. The germline V gene has CDR1 MNHEY and CDR2 SMNVEV (reference sequence). The CDR3 totals 16 residues. V was clipped by 6 bases and J by 8 bases; unmatched bases: 12. The CDR3 coding sequence is TGTGCCAGCAGAACTAATTCTGGACTAGCGGGTGATGAGCAGTTCTTC. Translated, it gives CASRTNSGLAGDEQFF.

V usage is TRBV28 and J usage is TRBJ2-5; D not certain. V lost 2 bases and J lost 3, with 16 bases in between. The CDR3 is 16 amino acids. Germline V CDR1 and CDR2: MDHEN, SYDVKM. The CDR3 reads CASSLPIWSSEETQYF. The CDR3, as DNA: TGTGCCAGCAGTTTACCGATTTGGAGTTCGGAAGAGACCCAGTACTTC.

The rearrangement joins TRBV5-6 to TRBJ2-2, with TRBD2 matching over 14 bases. The CDR3 is made up of 17 amino acids. CDR1 is SGHDT, CDR2 YYEEEE, per germline. V lost 3 bases and J lost 4; bases outside the gene matches: 5. The CDR3 DNA reads TGTGCCAGCAGCTCGGGACTAGCGGGAGAGAGCACCGGGGAGCTGTTTTTT. Encoded protein: CASSSGLAGESTGELFF. The full variable domain, with the rest looked up from reference TRBV5-6 and TRBJ2-2, is DAGVTQSPTHLIKTRGQQVTLRCSPKSGHDTVSWYQQALGQGPQFIFQYYEEEERQRGNFPDRFSGHQFPNYSSELNVNALLLGDSALYLCASSSGLAGESTGELFFGEGSRLTVL.

A remark on this clone: This CDR3 is also generated by other DNA sequences in the sample. The CDR3 spells CASSIAPAGVLTF. The CDR3, as DNA: TGTGCCAGTAGTATAGCCCCCGCGGGCGTCCTGACTTTC. This sequence joins TRBV19 and TRBJ2-6; a weak D match, TRBD2 (5 bases). V was shortened by 1 base and J by 12 bases, with 10 bases between the two germline ends. CDR1 LNHDA and CDR2 SQIVND come from the germline V gene (reference sequence). This CDR3 is 13 amino acids long.